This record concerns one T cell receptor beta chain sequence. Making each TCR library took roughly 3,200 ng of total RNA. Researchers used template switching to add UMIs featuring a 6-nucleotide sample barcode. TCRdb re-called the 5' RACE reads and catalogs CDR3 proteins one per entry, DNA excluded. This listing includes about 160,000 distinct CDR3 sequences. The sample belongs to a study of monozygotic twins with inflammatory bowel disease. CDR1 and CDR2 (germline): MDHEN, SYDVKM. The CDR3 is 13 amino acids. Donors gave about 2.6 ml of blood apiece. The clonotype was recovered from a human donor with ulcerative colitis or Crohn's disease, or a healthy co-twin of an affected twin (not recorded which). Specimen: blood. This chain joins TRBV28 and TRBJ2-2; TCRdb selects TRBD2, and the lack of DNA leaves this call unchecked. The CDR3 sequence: CACQEGNTGELFF.